The 3 T cell receptor beta chains below come from one sample, sequenced in a study of CD8 T cells in ankylosing spondylitis. TCRdb analysed the 5' RACE reads with MiXCR anew, one entry per CDR3 protein. This table holds approximately 250,000 distinct CDR3 sequences, approximately 10% found once. Material for sequencing was blood, either unsorted or a sorted T cell fraction (not recorded which). These receptors were collected from a male donor with ankylosing spondylitis or in good health (not recorded which).

This clonotype has ten or more counts. The chain uses TRBV7-6 and TRBJ2-1; no reliable D call. Trimming stripped 1 base from V and 8 bases from J, with 18 bases between. Germline V gene sequence: CDR1 SGHVS, CDR2 FNYEAQ. The CDR3 is 16 amino acids. As DNA, the CDR3 is TGTGCCAGCAGCTTAGTAATAGCCGTCACCGTCGATGAGCAGTTCTTC. Its translation: CASSLVIAVTVDEQFF.

The rearrangement joins TRBV3-1 to TRBJ2-5; 10 bases map to TRBD2. Germline trimming cut 1 base from V and 4 bases from J; bases unmatched to any gene: 3. CDR1 and CDR2 from the germline V gene are LGHDT and YNNKEL (reference sequence). This CDR3 contains 15 residues. CDR3 protein: CASSQGIAGGETQYF. The CDR3 DNA follows: TGTGCCAGCAGCCAAGGGATAGCGGGGGGAGAGACCCAGTACTTC.

The table lists this clonotype with many counts. This sequence joins TRBV12-3 or TRBV12-4 and TRBJ2-6, with 11 bases lining up with TRBD2. There are 17 residues in the CDR3. The ends lost 6 bases at V and 0 bases at J; junction bases unmatched: 4. The CDR3 loop reads CASRLAGGTSGANVLTF. CDR3 nucleotide sequence: TGTGCCAGCAGGCTAGCGGGGGGTACCTCTGGGGCCAACGTCCTGACTTTC.